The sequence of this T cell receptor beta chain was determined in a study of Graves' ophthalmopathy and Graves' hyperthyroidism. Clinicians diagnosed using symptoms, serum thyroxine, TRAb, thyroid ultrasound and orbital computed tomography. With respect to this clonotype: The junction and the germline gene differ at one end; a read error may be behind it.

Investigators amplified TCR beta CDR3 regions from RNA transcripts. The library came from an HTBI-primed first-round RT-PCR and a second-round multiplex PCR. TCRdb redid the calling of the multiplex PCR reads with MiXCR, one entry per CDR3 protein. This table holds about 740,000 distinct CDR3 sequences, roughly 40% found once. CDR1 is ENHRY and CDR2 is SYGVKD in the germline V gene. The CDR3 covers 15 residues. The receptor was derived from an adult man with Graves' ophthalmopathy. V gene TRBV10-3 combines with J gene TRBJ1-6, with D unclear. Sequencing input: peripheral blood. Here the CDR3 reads CASSSRDPVNSPLHF. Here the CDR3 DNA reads TGTGCCAGCAGTAGCCGGGATCCAGTTAATTCACCCCTCCACTTT.